Following are 21 T cell receptor beta chains from one sample sequenced in a study of T cells after yellow fever vaccination. From the 5' RACE reads, TCRdb called clonotypes with MiXCR, one entry per CDR3 protein. In the table there are over 200,000 distinct CDR3 sequences, approximately 6.7% of which are singletons. The sample in question was CD4+ T cells sorted from PBMCs, obtained on the day of the yellow fever booster vaccination. The receptors originated from a man in his thirties or forties who received the YFV17D yellow fever vaccine.

J is TRBJ1-1 and V is TRBV25-1; 10 bases line up with TRBD1. CDR1 and CDR2 from the germline V gene are MGHDK and SYGVNS. V lost 4 bases, J lost 3 bases, and 5 bases stayed unmatched. The CDR3 has 15 amino acids. CDR3 amino acids: CASSGQGASYTEAFF. CDR3 nucleotides: TGTGCCAGCAGTGGACAGGGGGCGTCGTACACTGAAGCTTTCTTT.

This clonotype was counted only a few times. The chain employs TRBV3-1 and TRBJ2-1, with 10 positions matching TRBD2. Germline V CDR1 and CDR2: LGHDT, YNNKEL (reference sequence). V shed 0 bases and J 9 bases; nucleotides not matched to a gene: 14. The CDR3 spans 18 residues. CDR3 nucleotide sequence: TGTGCCAGCAGCCAAGATCTACTAGCGGGGAGGACGGGGAGTGAGCAGTTCTTC. Translated, it gives CASSQDLLAGRTGSEQFF.

This clonotype was counted ten times or more. The gene calls are TRBV7-9 and TRBJ2-3; TRBD2 matches at 14 bases. Germline V CDR1 and CDR2: SEHNR, FQNEAQ (reference sequence). The CDR3 is 15 residues long. V lost 5 bases, J lost 5 bases, and 3 bases stayed unmatched. The DNA of the CDR3 is TGTGCCAGCAGCAAGGGACTAGCGGGAGTAGATACGCAGTATTTT. Its protein product is CASSKGLAGVDTQYF.

This clonotype was recorded at least ten times. The rearrangement links TRBV6-2 or TRBV6-3 to TRBJ2-3, with D possibly being TRBD2 (6 bases). V was shortened by 2 bases and J by 10 bases, with 16 bases between the two germline ends. Germline CDR1 reads MNHEY; CDR2 reads SVGEGT. The CDR3 spans 14 residues. CDR3 nucleotide sequence: TGTGCCAGCAGTTACGGGATGGGCGGGACCCCGCAGTATTTT. It encodes CASSYGMGGTPQYF.

This clonotype has a handful of counts. The chain joins TRBV3-1 to TRBJ2-1, with D uncertain. The germline CDR1 and CDR2 sequences are LGHDT and YNNKEL (reference sequence). The CDR3 covers 14 residues. Trimming left V 8 bases short and J 4 bases short, with 15 bases between. CDR3 amino acids: CASAQTPPYNEQFF. The DNA of the CDR3 is TGTGCCAGCGCCCAGACCCCTCCTTACAATGAGCAGTTCTTC.

This chain uses TRBV5-1 with TRBJ2-3; 11 bases agree with TRBD2. This CDR3 spans 17 amino acids. From germline, CDR1 is SGHRS and CDR2 YFSETQ. The V segment lost 3 bases and the J segment 0 bases; nucleotides outside the gene matches: 6. The CDR3 nucleotides are TGCGCCAGCAGCTCCGGGACTAGCGGATGGAGCACAGATACGCAGTATTTT. Translation gives CASSSGTSGWSTDTQYF.

Ten or more counts support this clonotype. This chain links TRBV7-2 with TRBJ1-2; D is ambiguous. The CDR3 loop spans 12 amino acids. Looked up from germline, CDR1 is SGHTA and CDR2 is FQGNSA. V lost 5 bases to trimming and J lost 6 bases, with 10 bases between them. The CDR3 DNA is TGTGCCAGCAGCCGCCCCTGGGATGGCTACACCTTC. Translation: CASSRPWDGYTF.

This clonotype was detected only a few times. The genes are TRBV7-2 and TRBJ2-6; D is possibly TRBD2 (6 bases). The CDR3 length is 15 residues. V dropped 1 base and J dropped 4 bases, with 8 bases sitting between them. Germline V gives CDR1 SGHTA, CDR2 FQGNSA. The CDR3 sequence: CASSLGGIGANVLTF. CDR3 in DNA: TGTGCCAGCAGCTTAGGCGGGATCGGGGCCAACGTCCTGACTTTC. The entire variable domain, with the rest obtained from reference TRBV7-2 and TRBJ2-6, is as follows: GAGVSQSPSNKVTEKGKDVELRCDPISGHTALYWYRQSLGQGLEFLIYFQGNSAPDKSGLPSDRFSAERTGGSVSTLTIQRTQQEDSAVYLCASSLGGIGANVLTFGAGSRLTVL.

This clonotype was seen more than once but under ten times. The J gene is TRBJ1-1, the V gene TRBV14, with D unresolved. This CDR3 comprises 16 residues. The V and J ends lost 4 bases and 5 bases respectively, with 20 bases between them. Germline values: CDR1 SGHDN, CDR2 FVKESK. The CDR3 is CASSPSGRQENTEAFF. CDR3 nucleotide sequence: TGTGCCAGCAGCCCCTCGGGCAGGCAGGAGAATACTGAAGCTTTCTTT.

This clonotype was found a few times. The chain combines TRBV20-1 with TRBJ1-5, with D unresolved. V dropped 3 bases and J dropped 0 bases, with 18 bases sitting between them. This CDR3 region has 17 residues. Germline V gene lookup returns CDR1 DFQATT and CDR2 SNEGSKA (reference sequence). CDR3 sequence (DNA): TGCAGTGCTAGGCCGAATGCGGGGAGCAATAGCAATCAGCCCCAGCATTTT. Encoded protein: CSARPNAGSNSNQPQHF.

The chain couples TRBV7-8 to TRBJ2-7; the D is unclear. The V end lost 5 bases, the J end lost 2 bases, and 10 bases lay between the germline ends. This CDR3 spans 13 amino acids. Germline values: CDR1 SGHVS, CDR2 FQNEAQ. Here the CDR3 reads CASSPFVAYEQYF. The CDR3 DNA is TGTGCCAGCAGCCCCTTTGTAGCCTACGAGCAGTACTTC.

There are a few counts of this clonotype. V and J are TRBV6-2 or TRBV6-3 and TRBJ2-5; 11 bases line up with TRBD2. The trim removed 7 bases at V and 5 bases at J, leaving 12 bases unmatched. In germline, CDR1 is MNHEY, CDR2 SVGEGT. The CDR3 extends over 16 amino acids. This CDR3 is CASMATSGILVETQYF. CDR3 bases: TGTGCCAGCATGGCGACTAGCGGGATCTTAGTGGAGACCCAGTACTTC.

This clonotype was found a few times. The J gene is TRBJ2-7, the V gene TRBV4-2, with TRBD2 as a possible D gene (6 bases). V lost 0 bases to trimming and J lost 2 bases, with 17 bases between them. Germline values: CDR1 LGHNA, CDR2 YNFKEQ. The CDR3 sequence is 17 residues long. The CDR3 loop is CASSQEAGSVATYEQYF. CDR3 nucleotide sequence: TGTGCCAGCAGCCAAGAAGCGGGTAGCGTGGCTACCTACGAGCAGTACTTC.

In regard to this clonotype: The germline gene is not matched at one end of the junction; a read error may be the cause. The chain links TRBV7-2 to TRBJ2-2, with 12 bases identical to TRBD2. The CDR3 runs to 17 residues. The V gene's germline CDR1 is SGHTA and CDR2 FQGNSA. For the CDR3, the DNA is TGTGCCAGCCGCTTAATCGGGACTAGCGGGTCTAGCGGGGAGCTGTTTTTT. Encoded protein: CASRLIGTSGSSGELFF.

This clonotype showed up many times. V and J are TRBV7-2 and TRBJ2-1, with D hard to call. The V and J ends lost 5 bases and 2 bases respectively, with 13 bases between them. This CDR3 is built from 15 residues. CDR1 and CDR2 from the germline V gene are SGHTA and FQGNSA. CDR3 bases: TGTGCCAGCAGCGTAGTTAGGGTTACCTACAATGAGCAGTTCTTC. Translation gives CASSVVRVTYNEQFF.

This clonotype came up a few times. This sequence joins TRBV19 and TRBJ2-1; TRBD2 matches 9 bases. This CDR3 region has 17 residues. CDR1 is LNHDA, CDR2 SQIVND, per germline (reference sequence). The junction had 13 bases not matched to a gene; V was cut back by 4 bases and J by 6 bases. The CDR3 DNA reads as TGTGCCAGTAGTAGGCCCGGGACTAGCTCTAGATCCAATGAGCAGTTCTTC. As protein: CASSRPGTSSRSNEQFF.

The table lists this clonotype with many counts. The chain couples TRBV29-1 to TRBJ1-5, with D uncertain. Germline V gene lookup returns CDR1 SQVTM and CDR2 ANQGSEA. There are 13 residues in the CDR3. V gave up 4 bases and J gave up 3 bases, with 10 bases separating them. CDR3 DNA sequence: TGCAGCGTTGCGGAGGGATTCAATCAGCCCCAGCATTTT. The encoded protein is CSVAEGFNQPQHF.

This clonotype was found many times. The rearrangement uses TRBV7-2 and TRBJ2-1; 9 positions agree with TRBD1. Germline-derived CDR1 and CDR2 are SGHTA and FQGNSA. V gave up 5 bases and J gave up 5 bases; unmatched junction bases: 4. CDR3 length: 14 residues. The CDR3 is CASSPGQGNNEQFF. The CDR3 DNA follows: TGTGCCAGCAGCCCGGGACAGGGAAACAATGAGCAGTTCTTC.

The rearrangement uses TRBV21-1 and TRBJ1-4. TRBV21-1 has pseudogene status. The CDR3 is made up of 8 amino acids. CDR3 coding DNA: TGTGCCAGCAGCAAATGGTCTTTT. This codes for CASSKWSF.

The J gene is TRBJ2-1, the V gene TRBV19, with unresolved D. This CDR3 spans 11 amino acids. V gave up 4 bases and J gave up 8 bases, with 6 bases separating them. Germline CDR1 and CDR2: LNHDA and SQIVND (reference sequence). The CDR3 spells CASSTIDEQFF. In nucleotides, the CDR3 is TGTGCCAGTAGTACGATAGATGAGCAGTTCTTC.

The V gene is TRBV5-1, the J gene TRBJ2-7; D unclear. CDR1 and CDR2 from the germline V gene are SGHRS and YFSETQ. Deletions cut 4 bases from V and 6 bases from J, with 17 bases between. This CDR3 has 14 amino acids. CDR3 DNA sequence: TGCGCCAGCAGCCTGGACCTGAAGGATCTCGAGCAGTACTTC. Its protein product is CASSLDLKDLEQYF.